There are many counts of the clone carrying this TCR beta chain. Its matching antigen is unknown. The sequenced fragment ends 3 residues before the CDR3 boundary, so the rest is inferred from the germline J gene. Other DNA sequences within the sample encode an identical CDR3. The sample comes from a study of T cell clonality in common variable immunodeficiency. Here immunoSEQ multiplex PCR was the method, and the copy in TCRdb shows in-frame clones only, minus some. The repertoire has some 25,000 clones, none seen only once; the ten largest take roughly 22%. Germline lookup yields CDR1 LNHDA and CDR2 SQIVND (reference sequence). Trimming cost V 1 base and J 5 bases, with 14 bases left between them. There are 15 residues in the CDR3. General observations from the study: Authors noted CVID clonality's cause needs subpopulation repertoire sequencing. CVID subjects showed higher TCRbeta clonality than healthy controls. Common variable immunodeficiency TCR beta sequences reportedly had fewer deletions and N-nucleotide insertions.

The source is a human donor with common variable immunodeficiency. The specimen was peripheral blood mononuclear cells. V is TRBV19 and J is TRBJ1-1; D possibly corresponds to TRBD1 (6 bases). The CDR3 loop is CASSIVGGPVTEAFF. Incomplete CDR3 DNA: TGTGCCAGTAGTATAGTCGGGGGGCCGGTTACTGAA.